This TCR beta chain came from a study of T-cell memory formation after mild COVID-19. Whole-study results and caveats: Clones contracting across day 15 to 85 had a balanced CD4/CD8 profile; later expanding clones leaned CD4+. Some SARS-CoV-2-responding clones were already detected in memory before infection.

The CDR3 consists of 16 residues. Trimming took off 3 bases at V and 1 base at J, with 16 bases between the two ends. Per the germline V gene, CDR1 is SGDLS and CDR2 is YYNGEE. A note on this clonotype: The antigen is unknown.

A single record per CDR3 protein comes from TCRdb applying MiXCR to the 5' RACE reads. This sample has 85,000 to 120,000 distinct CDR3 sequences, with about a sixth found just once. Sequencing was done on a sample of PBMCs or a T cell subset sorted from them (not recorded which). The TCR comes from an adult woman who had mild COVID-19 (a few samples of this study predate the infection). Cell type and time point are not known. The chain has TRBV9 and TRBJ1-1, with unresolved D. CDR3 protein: CASSGRGPGPNTEAFF. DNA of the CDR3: TGTGCCAGCAGCGGCCGTGGACCGGGCCCGAACACTGAAGCTTTCTTT.